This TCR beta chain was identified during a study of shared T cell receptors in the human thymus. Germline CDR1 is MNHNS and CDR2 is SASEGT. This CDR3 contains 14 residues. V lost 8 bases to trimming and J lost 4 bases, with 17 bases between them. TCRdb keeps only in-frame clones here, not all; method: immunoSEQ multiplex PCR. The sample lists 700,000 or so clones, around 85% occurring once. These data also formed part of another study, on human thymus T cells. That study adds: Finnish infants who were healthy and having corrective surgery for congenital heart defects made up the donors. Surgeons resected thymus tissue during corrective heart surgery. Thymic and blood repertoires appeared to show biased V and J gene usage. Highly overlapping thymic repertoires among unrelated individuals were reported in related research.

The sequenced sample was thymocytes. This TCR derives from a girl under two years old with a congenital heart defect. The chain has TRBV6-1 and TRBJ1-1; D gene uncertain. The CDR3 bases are TGTGCCAGCCTTAGCGGGCCTGGAGGCACTGAAGCTTTCTTT. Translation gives CASLSGPGGTEAFF.